This TCR beta chain was sequenced in a study of blood T cell repertoires in COVID-19. V was clipped by 7 bases and J by 5 bases; unmatched bases: 13. In germline, CDR1 is MDHEN, CDR2 SYDVKM. The CDR3 is made up of 15 amino acids. TCRdb keeps only in-frame clones here, not all; method: immunoSEQ multiplex PCR. The sample consists of around 260,000 clones, approximately 90% of them appearing once. Allocation to cohorts depended on clinical history reported by the participants. The gene calls are TRBV28 and TRBJ2-5, with TRBD2 identical over 7 bases. Input material: PBMCs or T cells enriched from blood (not recorded which). The TCR was taken from a woman aged 30 to 39 who had recovered from COVID-19. CDR3 region: CASTYGGGAGETQYF. DNA for the CDR3: TGTGCCAGCACCTATGGCGGGGGAGCGGGGGAGACCCAGTACTTC.